The following is a T cell receptor (beta chain) sequence with its context. Its antigen is undetermined. The junction and the germline gene differ at one end; a read error may be behind it. The data were obtained in a study of tumor-infiltrating lymphocytes in primary liver carcinoma. Study-wide background: Samples produced roughly 3.65 to 8 million productive TCRbeta reads, comparable across tissue types.

With a constant-region primer, TCR beta cDNA was made from approximately 510 ng of total RNA. Each TCR beta library was derived from three nested multiplex PCR rounds that employed slightly modified ARM-PCR. Primers for the first two PCR rounds were TRBV1-TRBV30 forward primers and a C-beta reverse primer (approximately 10 cycles per round). TCRdb redid the calling of the multiplex PCR reads with MiXCR, one entry per CDR3 protein. The data hold under 30,000 distinct CDR3 sequences, with 75% to 80% observed a single time. This CDR3 comprises 12 residues. Germline assignment: CDR1 MNHNS and CDR2 SASEGT. Study-wide findings and caveats: Tumor region pairs shared more overlap than did tumor-adjacent and tumor-blood pairs. The study found only about 7-25% of top clones in all five tumor regions.

Between about 17 and 34 mg of unsorted bulk tissue served as the source from which RNA and DNA were co-extracted. This receptor was taken from a man between 35 and 55 years old with primary liver carcinoma and hepatitis B virus infection. The chain recombines TRBV6-1 with TRBJ1-2; D is unclear. The sequenced sample was liver tumor tissue from sampling region 3. Subset noted: tumor region T3, left-lateral pole. CDR3: CASSEWIYAYIF. For the CDR3, the DNA is TGTGCCAGCAGTGAATGGATCTATGCCTACATTTTC.